These 18 T cell receptor beta chains originate from one sample sequenced in a study of cytomegalovirus exposure and HLA in healthy donors. Some clones are missing from TCRdb's copy, which holds only in-frame ones; the method was immunoSEQ multiplex PCR. The table shows about 58,000 clones, with around 90% occurring only once. Sequences were obtained from PBMCs. The source of these receptors is a man younger than 35 in good health and CMV-seronegative.

The chain links TRBV19 to TRBJ1-5; TRBD1 matches 8 bases. From germline, CDR1 is LNHDA and CDR2 SQIVND (reference sequence). This CDR3 contains 15 residues. The trim removed 5 bases at V and 3 bases at J, leaving 6 bases unmatched. The chain's CDR3 is CASSWAGGPNQPQHF. CDR3 coding DNA: TGTGCCAGTAGTTGGGCAGGGGGCCCCAATCAGCCCCAGCATTTT.

This clone was seen just once. The chain is built from TRBV5-1 and TRBJ2-1; 8 positions agree with TRBD2. J lost 8 bases, V lost 6 bases, and 10 bases had no gene match. The CDR3 sequence is 14 residues long. The germline V gene has CDR1 SGHRS and CDR2 YFSETQ. CDR3 DNA sequence: TGCGCCAGCACACCGGGACTAGGCGGAGATGAGCAGTTCTTC. Translating gives CASTPGLGGDEQFF.

The chain couples TRBV6-6 to TRBJ2-7; the D gene is possibly TRBD1 (5 bases). The CDR3 is made up of 12 amino acids. V lost 7 bases, J lost 6 bases, and 13 bases lay in between. The germline V gene encodes CDR1 MNHNY and CDR2 SVGAGI (reference sequence). The CDR3 nucleotides read TGTGCCAGCAAGCCAGCAGGGCCCGAGCAGTACTTC. The encoded protein is CASKPAGPEQYF.

The chain couples TRBV4-1 to TRBJ2-7; 9 nucleotides align to TRBD1. The ends lost 1 base at V and 4 bases at J; junction bases unmatched: 8. The CDR3 runs 16 residues. Germline CDR1 and CDR2: MGHRA and YSYEKL. CDR3 nucleotide sequence: TGCGCCAGCAGCCAAGGCCGACAGGGGGAACGGTACGAGCAGTACTTC. This gives the protein CASSQGRQGERYEQYF.

The rearrangement uses TRBV18 and TRBJ1-3; D remains unclear. The CDR3 length is 16 residues. Trimming stripped 2 bases from V and 0 bases from J, with 11 bases between. Germline values: CDR1 KGHSH, CDR2 LQKENI. CDR3 protein: CASSPAGGFSGNTIYF. The CDR3 nucleotides are TGTGCCAGCTCACCAGCCGGAGGTTTCTCTGGAAACACCATATATTTT. Full variable domain (remainder filled in from reference TRBV18 and TRBJ1-3): NAGVMQNPRHLVRRRGQEARLRCSPMKGHSHVYWYRQLPEEGLKFMVYLQKENIIDESGMPKERFSAEFPKEGPSILRIQQVVRGDSAAYFCASSPAGGFSGNTIYFGEGSWLTVV.

As DNA, the CDR3 is TGTGCCAGTGTAGGGGGCTGGGGAGAGACCCAGTACTTC. Translating gives CASVGGWGETQYF. The chain joins TRBV28 to TRBJ2-5, with 7 bases that match TRBD1. The CDR3 loop spans 13 amino acids. J lost 4 bases, V lost 9 bases, and 8 bases had no gene match. Germline CDR1 and CDR2: MDHEN and SYDVKM.

The V call is TRBV27, the J call TRBJ2-2, with D unclear. The ends were cut back, 4 bases at V and 0 bases at J, with 3 bases in the middle. Germline values: CDR1 MNHEY, CDR2 SMNVEV (reference sequence). This CDR3 has 13 residues. The CDR3 reads CASSSANTGELFF. CDR3 nucleotides: TGTGCCAGCAGTTCCGCGAACACCGGGGAGCTGTTTTTT.

CDR3 sequence: CASSYGWQGHTGELFF. CDR3 nucleotide sequence: TGTGCCAGCAGTTACGGGTGGCAGGGCCACACCGGGGAGCTGTTTTTT. This chain uses TRBV6-5 with TRBJ2-2, with a possible D match to TRBD1 (5 bases). This CDR3 is built from 16 residues. V lost 2 bases to trimming and J lost 3 bases, with 13 bases between them. Germline assignment: CDR1 MNHEY and CDR2 SVGAGI.

V and J are TRBV19 and TRBJ2-6; D gene ambiguous. Germline V lookup: CDR1 LNHDA, CDR2 SQIVND (reference sequence). The V end lost 4 bases, the J end lost 0 bases, and 7 bases lay between the germline ends. This CDR3 is 15 amino acids long. CDR3 in DNA: TGTGCCAGTAGTACCCCGTTCTCTGGGGCCAACGTCCTGACTTTC. Protein: CASSTPFSGANVLTF.

This chain uses TRBV19 with TRBJ1-2; possible D gene TRBD1, 5 bases. The CDR3 is made up of 12 amino acids. Per the germline V gene, CDR1 is LNHDA and CDR2 is SQIVND (reference sequence). V dropped 7 bases and J dropped 5 bases, with 11 bases sitting between them. The CDR3 is CASKEGFYGYTF. Written as DNA, the CDR3 is TGTGCCAGTAAGGAGGGGTTTTATGGCTACACCTTC.

There are a few counts of this clone. The chain uses TRBV19 and TRBJ1-2, with D maybe TRBD1 (5 bases). The CDR3 contains 12 residues. Germline V gene lookup returns CDR1 LNHDA and CDR2 SQIVND (reference sequence). The V gene lost 3 bases and the J gene lost 12 bases, with 14 bases spanning the gap. The CDR3 loop is CASSMYGREHTF. The CDR3 nucleotides read TGTGCCAGTAGTATGTACGGCAGGGAACACACCTTC.

The chain recombines TRBV29-1 with TRBJ2-1, with D perhaps matching TRBD1 (6 bases). CDR1 and CDR2 from the germline V gene are SQVTM and ANQGSEA. Trimming took off 8 bases at V and 4 bases at J, with 15 bases between the two ends. CDR3 length: 13 residues. CDR3 DNA sequence: TGCAGCACCCCTCAGGGGATTTACAATGAGCAGTTCTTC. Translating it yields CSTPQGIYNEQFF.

The count of this clone is one. This rearrangement joins TRBV30 to TRBJ1-2, with D unresolved. This CDR3 is 13 amino acids long. Trimming stripped 6 bases from V and 0 bases from J, with 11 bases between. Germline V CDR1 and CDR2: GTSNPN, SVGIG (reference sequence). The CDR3 region is CACSEVANYGYTF. The CDR3 DNA is TGTGCCTGTTCCGAGGTAGCTAACTATGGCTACACCTTC. Full variable domain (remainder filled in from reference TRBV30 and TRBJ1-2): SQTIHQWPATLVQPVGSPLSLECTVEGTSNPNLYWYRQAAGRGLQLLFYSVGIGQISSEVPQNLSASRPQDRQFILSSKKLLLSDSGFYLCACSEVANYGYTFGSGTRLTVV.

V is TRBV7-8 and J is TRBJ1-1; D is perhaps TRBD1 (5 bases). The germline V and J ends were trimmed by 5 bases and 6 bases, with 16 bases remaining between them. In germline, CDR1 is SGHVS, CDR2 FQNEAQ. The CDR3 is 14 amino acids. CDR3 sequence: CASSGRGGAAEAFF. As DNA, the CDR3 is TGTGCCAGCAGCGGGAGGGGAGGGGCAGCTGAAGCTTTCTTT. The variable domain in full, with the rest retrieved from reference TRBV7-8 and TRBJ1-1, is GAGVSQSPRYKVAKRGQDVALRCDPISGHVSLFWYQQALGQGPEFLTYFQNEAQLDKSGLPSDRFFAERPEGSVSTLKIQRTQQEDSAVYLCASSGRGGAAEAFFGQGTRLTVV.

The gene calls are TRBV10-3 and TRBJ1-5; the match to TRBD1 covers 10 bases. The ends lost 8 bases at V and 6 bases at J; junction bases unmatched: 7. The CDR3 length is 14 residues. CDR1 and CDR2 (germline): ENHRY, SYGVKD. CDR3 sequence (DNA): TGTGCCATCTCTGCGGGACAGGGGTTTCAGCCCCAGCATTTT. Protein: CAISAGQGFQPQHF.

This clone was recorded only once. CDR3 region: CASSQLGGTQYF. The CDR3 DNA sequence: TGTGCCAGCAGCCAACTGGGGGGTACGCAGTATTTT. The V and J genes are TRBV7-2 and TRBJ2-3; tentatively, D is TRBD2 (6 bases). The germline CDR1 and CDR2 sequences are SGHTA and FQGNSA. Trimming removed 5 bases from V and 8 bases from J, with 11 bases in between. The CDR3 is 12 residues long.

This chain joins TRBV9 and TRBJ2-2; D perhaps matches TRBD2 (6 bases). This CDR3 is built from 13 residues. Germline V lookup: CDR1 SGDLS, CDR2 YYNGEE. The ends were cut back, 2 bases at V and 6 bases at J, with 8 bases in the middle. The CDR3 DNA reads TGTGCCAGCAGCGTCGGGAGTTCCGGGGAGCTGTTTTTT. Its protein product is CASSVGSSGELFF.

The CDR3 nucleotides read TGTGCCAGCAGTATGAGTCGCACAGATACGCAGTATTTT. It translates to CASSMSRTDTQYF. The genes are TRBV7-3 and TRBJ2-3; D not resolved. The CDR3 spans 13 residues. Per the germline V gene, CDR1 is SGHTA and CDR2 is FQGTGA. Trimming took off 6 bases at V and 1 base at J, with 8 bases between the two ends.